Listed below are T cell receptor beta chains from one sample, sequenced in a study of OX40 agonist ivuxolimab in advanced cancers. Using immunoSEQ multiplex PCR, the repertoire was profiled, and TCRdb retains in-frame clones only, with some absent. Of approximately 74,000 clones in the sample, just over 90% are singletons; the top ten hold around 6.1%. The sample was CD4+ or CD8+ T cells sorted from blood, taken in a trial of the OX40 agonist ivuxolimab. These receptors all stem from an adult with an advanced solid tumor such as melanoma, head and neck, liver or kidney cancer. CDR3s include the opening cysteine and the closing phenylalanine or tryptophan. A D gene is named only where the DNA matches it firmly. Only part of the rows carry a size: once, few, many, or a class if the clone is expanded.

d_call	v_call	j_call	clone_size	cdr3_aa	cdr3_nt
.	TRBV10-1	TRBJ2-5	.	CASSFSLGVSETQYF	TGCGCCAGCAGTTTCTCCCTGGGGGTATCAGAGACCCAGTACTTC
TRBD1	TRBV11-1	TRBJ2-3	.	CASSKLTGGLDTQYF	TGTGCCAGCAGCAAACTGACAGGGGGCCTAGATACGCAGTATTTT
.	TRBV18	TRBJ1-1	.	CASSPPESASEAFF	TGTGCCAGCTCACCACCGGAGAGTGCCTCTGAAGCTTTCTTT
.	TRBV6-1	TRBJ1-2	.	CASSDRGPYPHGYTF	TGTGCCAGCAGTGACCGGGGCCCATATCCCCATGGCTACACCTTC
.	TRBV15	TRBJ2-7	few	CATSRVDTYSYEQYF	TGTGCCACCAGCCGAGTGGACACATACTCCTACGAGCAGTACTTC
.	TRBV4-2	TRBJ1-4	.	CASSQESTGNEKLFF	TGTGCCAGCAGCCAAGAAAGTACAGGGAATGAAAAACTGTTTTTT
.	TRBV4-1	TRBJ2-7	.	CASSYSSGPAYEQYF	TGCGCCAGCAGCTACTCTTCCGGGCCCGCGTACGAGCAGTACTTC
.	TRBV6-5	TRBJ2-7	.	CASSYMGSEYEQYF	TGTGCCAGCAGTTATATGGGCTCGGAGTACGAGCAGTACTTC
.	TRBV27	TRBJ2-3	.	CASSFGGTSTDTQYF	TGTGCCAGCAGTTTCGGTGGTACTAGCACAGATACGCAGTATTTT
.	TRBV5-4	TRBJ1-1	.	CASNLGQGTIMNTEAFF	TGTGCCAGCAACCTAGGGCAGGGGACTATCATGAACACTGAAGCTTTCTTT
.	TRBV28	TRBJ1-5	.	CASSLGAVSNQPQHF	TGTGCCAGCAGTTTGGGGGCGGTGAGCAATCAGCCCCAGCATTTT
.	TRBV6-5	TRBJ2-1	.	CASSTSGYEQFF	.
.	TRBV6-5	TRBJ2-1	once	CASSYSSGAWIDEQFF	TGTGCCAGCAGTTACTCGTCGGGAGCCTGGATCGATGAGCAGTTCTTC
.	TRBV4-3	TRBJ2-3	.	CASSQAREGHTDTQYF	TGCGCCAGCAGCCAAGCCAGAGAGGGACACACAGATACGCAGTATTTT
.	TRBV4-2	TRBJ1-1	.	CASSQPTTVNTEAFF	TGTGCCAGCAGCCAACCTACGACAGTGAACACTGAAGCTTTCTTT
.	TRBV5-4	TRBJ1-2	.	CASSPGYGYTF	TGTGCCAGCAGCCCGGGGTATGGCTACACCTTC
.	TRBV19	TRBJ2-7	.	CASSIDLQLGSEQYF	TGTGCCAGTAGTATAGATCTGCAGCTGGGGTCCGAGCAGTACTTC
.	TRBV10-3	TRBJ2-3	.	CAISETRGRTDTQYF	TGTGCCATCAGTGAGACGAGGGGCCGGACAGATACGCAGTATTTT
TRBD1	TRBV4-3	TRBJ1-2	.	CASSQDGTGAGYGYTF	TGCGCCAGCAGCCAAGATGGAACAGGGGCTGGCTATGGCTACACCTTC
.	TRBV7-9	TRBJ2-7	.	CASSLGMSYEQYF	TGTGCCAGCAGCTTAGGGATGTCCTACGAGCAGTACTTC
TRBD1	TRBV28	TRBJ1-5	.	CASKPQGYSNQPQHF	TGTGCCAGCAAACCACAGGGGTATAGCAATCAGCCCCAGCATTTT
TRBD1	TRBV27	TRBJ1-2	.	CASSFSRDSYGYTF	TGTGCCAGCAGTTTCTCCCGGGACAGCTATGGCTACACCTTC
.	TRBV7-2	TRBJ2-1	once	CASSSGLGHEQFF	TGTGCCAGCAGCTCGGGCCTCGGTCATGAGCAGTTCTTC
TRBD2	TRBV4-1	TRBJ2-7	.	CASSQELADNYEQYF	TGCGCCAGCAGCCAAGAACTAGCGGACAACTACGAGCAGTACTTC
.	TRBV6-1	TRBJ1-1	once	CASSEWGQNTEAFF	TGTGCCAGCAGTGAATGGGGACAGAACACTGAAGCTTTCTTT
TRBD1	TRBV7-2	TRBJ2-3	few	CASSSGTGRTDTQYF	TGTGCCAGCAGCTCCGGGACAGGGAGGACAGATACGCAGTATTTT
TRBD1	TRBV6-6	TRBJ1-2	.	CASRVVFDREDGYTF	TGTGCCAGCAGGGTTGTCTTCGACAGGGAAGATGGCTACACCTTC
TRBD1	TRBV4-3	TRBJ2-3	few	CASSQDRIVSGDQGANPDTQYF	TGCGCCAGCAGCCAAGATCGGATCGTGTCGGGTGATCAGGGGGCGAACCCAGATACGCAGTATTTT
.	TRBV7-3	TRBJ2-7	.	CASSLKGRTDVNSYEQYF	TGTGCCAGCAGCTTAAAGGGAAGGACCGACGTCAACTCCTACGAGCAGTACTTC
.	TRBV25-1	TRBJ2-7	.	CASSYPGDYEQYF	TGTGCCAGCAGTTATCCAGGCGACTACGAGCAGTACTTC
.	TRBV6-1	TRBJ1-2	.	CASSELTLGDYGYTF	TGTGCCAGCAGTGAATTGACCCTCGGGGACTATGGCTACACCTTC
.	TRBV29-1	TRBJ2-1	.	CSVPQGMGRNEQFF	TGCAGCGTTCCCCAGGGCATGGGTAGGAATGAGCAGTTCTTC
.	TRBV4-2	TRBJ2-7	few	CASSPGGSYEQYF	TGTGCCAGCAGCCCCGGGGGCAGCTACGAGCAGTACTTC
TRBD1	TRBV29-1	TRBJ1-4	.	CSVRTGDEEKLFF	TGCAGCGTGCGGACAGGGGACGAGGAAAAACTGTTTTTT
TRBD1	TRBV9	TRBJ1-1	.	CASSTPRDSGNTEAFF	TGTGCCAGCAGCACTCCTCGGGACAGTGGGAACACTGAAGCTTTCTTT
.	TRBV15	TRBJ2-1	.	CTTSRDQGAGNYNEQFF	TGTACCACCAGCAGAGATCAAGGAGCAGGAAATTACAATGAGCAGTTCTTC
.	TRBV6-1	TRBJ1-4	.	CASSADAGTGANEKLFF	TGTGCCAGCAGTGCTGATGCAGGGACCGGGGCTAATGAAAAACTGTTTTTT
.	TRBV2	TRBJ1-1	.	CASSAGTEAFF	TGTGCCAGCAGTGCAGGCACTGAAGCTTTCTTT
.	TRBV5-4	TRBJ2-7	once	CASSLGPHLRELSYEQYF	TGTGCCAGCAGCTTGGGCCCCCACTTACGGGAACTTAGCTACGAGCAGTACTTC
.	TRBV28	TRBJ2-5	.	CASSFLQEQETQYF	TGTGCCAGCAGTTTTTTACAGGAGCAAGAGACCCAGTACTTC
TRBD2	TRBV7-2	TRBJ2-7	.	CASSSLAGGTYEQYF	TGTGCCAGCAGCTCACTAGCGGGAGGTACCTACGAGCAGTACTTC
.	TRBV2	TRBJ2-1	.	CASSRRSSGNDEQFF	TGTGCCAGCAGTCGACGTAGTAGCGGTAATGATGAGCAGTTCTTC
.	TRBV7-6	TRBJ2-7	once	CASSPEESYEQYF	TGTGCCAGCAGCCCCGAGGAATCCTACGAGCAGTACTTC
.	TRBV28	TRBJ1-5	.	CASSQTGYDQPQHF	TGTGCCAGCAGTCAAACAGGGTACGATCAGCCCCAGCATTTT
.	TRBV30	TRBJ1-5	.	CAWTETHSNQPQHF	TGTGCCTGGACCGAGACTCATAGCAATCAGCCCCAGCATTTT
TRBD1	TRBV10-3	TRBJ2-3	.	CAISDTGGSTDTQYF	TGTGCCATCAGTGACACAGGGGGTAGCACAGATACGCAGTATTTT
.	TRBV28	TRBJ2-7	.	CASSSWDVAYEQYF	TGTGCCAGCAGTTCCTGGGACGTAGCCTACGAGCAGTACTTC
.	TRBV30	TRBJ1-5	.	CAWTGGYGNQPQHF	TGTGCCTGGACAGGAGGGTACGGCAATCAGCCCCAGCATTTT
.	TRBV19	TRBJ2-1	.	CASVRDPFSYNEQFF	TGTGCCAGTGTTAGGGACCCATTTTCCTACAATGAGCAGTTCTTC
TRBD1	TRBV25-1	TRBJ2-1	.	CASSEIEDRTYNEQFF	TGTGCCAGCAGTGAAATAGAGGACAGGACCTACAATGAGCAGTTCTTC
TRBD2	TRBV4-3	TRBJ2-3	.	CASSQEGGIDTQYF	TGCGCCAGCAGCCAAGAGGGAGGGATAGATACGCAGTATTTT
TRBD2	TRBV10-3	TRBJ2-3	.	CAISNPGLAPDTQYF	TGTGCCATCAGTAACCCGGGACTAGCCCCAGATACGCAGTATTTT